This T cell receptor (beta chain) came from a study of neoadjuvant anti-PD-1 for oral cavity cancer (dated by TCRdb to the early 2020s). In the study overall: Patients mostly received three to four biweekly doses of nivolumab at 3 mg/kg before curative-intent surgical resection. A fourth nivolumab dose was given around day 43 to patients without progression, and definitive surgical resection was performed in those patients on days 50-56. Under RECIST 1.1, patients with complete response, partial response or stable disease were classed as responders, and patients with progression were classed as non-responders. An approximately 32% response rate was observed in the parent correlative cohort, in which about 12 patients were included. On the study overall, not on this receptor specifically: TCR analyses included only three patients per response group, and the authors called for larger cohorts for validation. A higher pretreatment blood Treg/Th17 ratio correlated with both higher pretreatment blood TCRbeta clonality and lower post-treatment tumor TCRbeta clonality. Within PBMCs, T cell clonality (Gini index) was significantly higher in non-responders than responders after neoadjuvant nivolumab.

PBMC libraries used mostly about 450 ng of input genomic DNA for deep sequencing, with six replicates per sample. The immunoSEQ hsTCRbeta kit was used to prepare TCRbeta libraries, following the manufacturer's instructions. Sequencing of the completed libraries took place using an Illumina NovaSeq 6000 S4 flow cell after they had been pooled to roughly 3.2 nM. The study's own analysis went as follows. The immunoSEQ Analyzer handled quality control and preprocessing of the raw data. The analysis was restricted to productive rearrangements, with each unique CDR3 amino acid sequence defining a clonotype. Repertoire clonality was estimated as the Gini-Simpson index, which was calculated using the R package tcR. Gini indices were compared with Student's t test, and associations with tumor size change were assessed by Pearson correlation. TCRdb limited this immuneACCESS table to in-frame rearrangements with V and J called. A share of clones is missing; checked studies link under half to unresolved V genes, and the rest is unexplained. The DNA gave D and trimming, while V, J and clone size come from that table. The sample table lists approximately 37,000 clones, about 83% of them with a count of one. The ten largest clones represent 3.5% of the sample.

Trimming removed 5 bases from V and 4 bases from J; the gene matches leave 4 bases unexplained. From a lookup of the germline V gene, CDR1 and CDR2 are SGHTA and FQGNSA. Including cysteine and phenylalanine, the CDR3 has 14 amino acids. Only the CDR3 portion is preserved as DNA: 42 bases, with reading frame beginning at the first base. In the paper's terms, the time point label means: before neoadjuvant nivolumab. The patients had newly diagnosed stage II-IVA oral cavity squamous cell carcinoma and had not received any prior systemic or radiation treatment. The cohort was made up of patients with locally advanced, HPV-negative oral cavity squamous cell carcinoma. No culture maintenance or expansion was done, as the peripheral blood mononuclear cells went straight to analysis. Samples were obtained from a longitudinal correlative study of a single-arm phase II trial of neoadjuvant nivolumab in oral cavity squamous cell carcinoma. Subject-matched pre- and post-treatment PBMCs and tumors from three responders and three non-responders underwent genomic DNA-based TCRbeta sequencing. Peripheral blood mononuclear cells were collected before nivolumab treatment and again after treatment, at the time of surgery. The Maxwell RSC DNA from Cells kit was used to isolate genomic DNA from PBMCs.

Remarks on this clone: Its cognate antigen has yet to be identified. Per-nucleotide qualities are absent, and no much larger clonotype sits a single base away.

The specimen was PBMCs, collected before nivolumab (anti-PD-1) treatment. The receptor was isolated from a person aged 35-79 years with oral cavity squamous cell carcinoma. The chain is made from TRBV7-2 and TRBJ1-5; TRBD1 matches 8 bases in the middle. The CDR3 here reads CASSRGQGNQPQHF. The DNA is TGTGCCAGCAGCAGAGGACAGGGAAATCAGCCCCAGCATTTT.